This TCR beta chain was found in a study of yellow fever vaccine responses in identical twins. To note about this clonotype: Its specificity is unknown.

Findings of the study overall: Twins reportedly had a vaccine T cell response that seemed partly convergent, partly personalized.

Via MiXCR, TCRdb re-called the RT-PCR reads, giving one row per CDR3 protein. This sample has around 20,000 distinct CDR3 sequences, with approximately 68% found just once. This CDR3 is 16 amino acids long. The V gene lost 0 bases and the J gene lost 5 bases, with 15 bases spanning the gap. Germline V gene data show CDR1 as LGHDT and CDR2 as YNNKEL (reference sequence). The chain is built from TRBV3-1 and TRBJ2-3; D not resolved. This specimen was T cells from blood (PBMCs), unsorted or a sorted subset (not recorded which), taken before or after yellow fever vaccination (not recorded which). This receptor was obtained from a woman between 18 and 29 years old who received the yellow fever vaccine. The CDR3 region has the DNA TGTGCCAGCAGCCAAGATTTACTAACCGGTCTAGATACGCAGTATTTT. This sequence encodes CASSQDLLTGLDTQYF.